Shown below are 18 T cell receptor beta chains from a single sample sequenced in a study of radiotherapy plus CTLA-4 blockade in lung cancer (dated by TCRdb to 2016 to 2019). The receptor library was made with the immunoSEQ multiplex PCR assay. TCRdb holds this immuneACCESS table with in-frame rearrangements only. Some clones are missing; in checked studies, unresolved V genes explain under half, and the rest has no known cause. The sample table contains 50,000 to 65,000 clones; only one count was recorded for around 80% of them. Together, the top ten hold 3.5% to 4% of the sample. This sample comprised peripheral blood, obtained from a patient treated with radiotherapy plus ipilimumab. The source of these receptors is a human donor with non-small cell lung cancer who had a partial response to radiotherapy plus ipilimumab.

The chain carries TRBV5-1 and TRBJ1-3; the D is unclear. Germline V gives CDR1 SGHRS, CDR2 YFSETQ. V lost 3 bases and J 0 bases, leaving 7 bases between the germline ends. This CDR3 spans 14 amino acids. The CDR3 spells CASSSSFSGNTIYF. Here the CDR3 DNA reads TGCGCCAGCAGCTCTTCCTTCTCTGGAAACACCATATATTTT.

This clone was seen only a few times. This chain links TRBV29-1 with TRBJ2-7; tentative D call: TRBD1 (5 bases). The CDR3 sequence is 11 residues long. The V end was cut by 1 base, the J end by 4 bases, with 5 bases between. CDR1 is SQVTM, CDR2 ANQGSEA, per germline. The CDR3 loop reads CSVEAGYEQYF. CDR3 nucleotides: TGCAGCGTTGAAGCAGGGTACGAGCAGTACTTC.

The CDR3 loop is CASSLTPGYNNEQFF. The CDR3, as DNA: TGCGCCAGCAGCTTGACCCCAGGGTACAACAATGAGCAGTTCTTC. The J gene is TRBJ2-1, the V gene TRBV5-1, with a tentative D call TRBD1 (5 bases). The CDR3 has 15 residues. Trimming took off 1 base at V and 5 bases at J, with 13 bases between the two ends. Per germline, CDR1 SGHRS and CDR2 YFSETQ.

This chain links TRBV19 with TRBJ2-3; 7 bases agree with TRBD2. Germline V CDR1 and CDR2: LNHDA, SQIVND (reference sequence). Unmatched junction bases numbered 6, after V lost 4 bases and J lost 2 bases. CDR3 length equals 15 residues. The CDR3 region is CASSSPGGPTDTQYF. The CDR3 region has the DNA TGTGCCAGTAGTAGCCCGGGAGGACCCACAGATACGCAGTATTTT.

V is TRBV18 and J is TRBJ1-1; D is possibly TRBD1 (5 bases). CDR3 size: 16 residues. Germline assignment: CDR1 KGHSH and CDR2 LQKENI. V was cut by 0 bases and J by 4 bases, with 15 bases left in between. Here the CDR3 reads CASSPPGGAGGTEAFF. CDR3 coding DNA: TGTGCCAGCTCACCACCGGGAGGGGCGGGGGGCACTGAAGCTTTCTTT.

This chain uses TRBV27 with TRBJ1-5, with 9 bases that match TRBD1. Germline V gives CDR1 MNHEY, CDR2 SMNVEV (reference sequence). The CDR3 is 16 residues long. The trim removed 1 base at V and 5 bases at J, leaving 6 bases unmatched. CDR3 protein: CASSLWGQGVDQPQHF. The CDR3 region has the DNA TGTGCCAGCAGTTTATGGGGACAGGGAGTAGATCAGCCCCAGCATTTT.

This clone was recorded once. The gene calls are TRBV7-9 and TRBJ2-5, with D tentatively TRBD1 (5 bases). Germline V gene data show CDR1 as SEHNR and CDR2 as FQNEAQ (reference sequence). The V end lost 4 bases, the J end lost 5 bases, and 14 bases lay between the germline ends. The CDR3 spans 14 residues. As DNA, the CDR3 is TGTGCCAGCAGCTCCGGCAGGGTTGGGGAGACCCAGTACTTC. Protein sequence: CASSSGRVGETQYF.

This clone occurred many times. CDR3 nucleotides: TGTGCCAGCAGCTCCAAACAGGGGGCCTACGAGCAGTACTTC. It codes for CASSSKQGAYEQYF. V is TRBV7-9 and J is TRBJ2-7; 8 bases map to TRBD1. The CDR3 extends over 14 amino acids. Trimming removed 4 bases from V and 2 bases from J; junction bases left unmatched: 4. CDR1 SEHNR and CDR2 FQNEAQ come from the germline V gene (reference sequence).

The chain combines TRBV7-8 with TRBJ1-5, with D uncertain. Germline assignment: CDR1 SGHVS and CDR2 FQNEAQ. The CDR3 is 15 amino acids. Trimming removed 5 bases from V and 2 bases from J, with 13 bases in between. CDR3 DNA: TGTGCCAGCAGCCGAGGAGTCGGGGGCAATCAGCCCCAGCATTTT. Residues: CASSRGVGGNQPQHF. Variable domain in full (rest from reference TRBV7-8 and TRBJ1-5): GAGVSQSPRYKVAKRGQDVALRCDPISGHVSLFWYQQALGQGPEFLTYFQNEAQLDKSGLPSDRFFAERPEGSVSTLKIQRTQQEDSAVYLCASSRGVGGNQPQHFGDGTRLSIL.

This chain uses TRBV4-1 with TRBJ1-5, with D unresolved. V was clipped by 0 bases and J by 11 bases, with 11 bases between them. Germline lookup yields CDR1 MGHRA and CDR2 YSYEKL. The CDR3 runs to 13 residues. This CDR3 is CASSQDGGMTQHF. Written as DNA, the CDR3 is TGCGCCAGCAGCCAAGATGGCGGGATGACCCAGCATTTT.

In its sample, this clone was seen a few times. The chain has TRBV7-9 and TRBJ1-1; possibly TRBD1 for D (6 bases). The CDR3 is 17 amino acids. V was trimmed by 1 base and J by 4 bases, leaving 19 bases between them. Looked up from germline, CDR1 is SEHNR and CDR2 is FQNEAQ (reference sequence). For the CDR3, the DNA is TGTGCCAGCAGCTTAGGGGGAGGGGGGACAAGCGGCACTGAAGCTTTCTTT. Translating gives CASSLGGGGTSGTEAFF.

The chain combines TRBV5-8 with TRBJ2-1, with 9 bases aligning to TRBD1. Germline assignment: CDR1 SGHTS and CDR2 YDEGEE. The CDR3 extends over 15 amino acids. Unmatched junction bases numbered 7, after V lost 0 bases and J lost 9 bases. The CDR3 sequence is CASSLGGQGQGEQFF. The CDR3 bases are TGTGCCAGCAGCTTGGGGGGACAGGGCCAGGGTGAGCAGTTCTTC. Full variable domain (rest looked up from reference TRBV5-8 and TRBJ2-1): EAGVTQSPTHLIKTRGQQATLRCSPISGHTSVYWYQQALGLGLQFLLWYDEGEERNRGNFPPRFSGRQFPNYSSELNVNALELEDSALYLCASSLGGQGQGEQFFGPGTRLTVL.

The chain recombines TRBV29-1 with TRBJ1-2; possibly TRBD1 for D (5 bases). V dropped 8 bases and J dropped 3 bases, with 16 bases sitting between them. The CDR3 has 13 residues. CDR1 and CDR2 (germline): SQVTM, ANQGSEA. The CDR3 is CSTRQGIYYGYTF. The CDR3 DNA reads TGCAGCACAAGGCAGGGAATTTACTATGGCTACACCTTC.

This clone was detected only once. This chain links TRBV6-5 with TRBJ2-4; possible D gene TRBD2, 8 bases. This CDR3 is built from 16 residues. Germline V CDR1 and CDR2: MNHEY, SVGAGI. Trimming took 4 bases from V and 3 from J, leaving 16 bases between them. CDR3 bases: TGTGCCAGCAGTTCTCGACAGGGACTAGGCAAAAACATTCAGTACTTC. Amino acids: CASSSRQGLGKNIQYF.

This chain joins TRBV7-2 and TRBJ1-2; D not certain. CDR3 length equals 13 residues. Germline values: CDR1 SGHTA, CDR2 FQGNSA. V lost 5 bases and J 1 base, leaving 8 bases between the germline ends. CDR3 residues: CASSHSNNYGYTF. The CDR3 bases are TGTGCCAGCAGCCACAGTAATAACTATGGCTACACCTTC.

CDR3 sequence (DNA): TGCGCCAGCAGTCCCGGGTCCACAACTAATGAAAAACTGTTTTTT. This codes for CASSPGSTTNEKLFF. The chain uses TRBV5-1 and TRBJ1-4; D is uncertain. V lost 5 bases, J lost 0 bases, and 11 bases lay in between. CDR1 and CDR2 (germline): SGHRS, YFSETQ. This CDR3 contains 15 residues.

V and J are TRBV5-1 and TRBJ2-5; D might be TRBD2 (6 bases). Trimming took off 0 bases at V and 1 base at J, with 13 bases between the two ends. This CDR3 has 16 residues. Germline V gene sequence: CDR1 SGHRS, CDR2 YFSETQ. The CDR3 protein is CASSLASRGLQETQYF. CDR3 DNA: TGCGCCAGCAGCTTGGCCTCGAGGGGACTCCAAGAGACCCAGTACTTC. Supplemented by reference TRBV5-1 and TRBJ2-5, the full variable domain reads KAGVTQTPRYLIKTRGQQVTLSCSPISGHRSVSWYQQTPGQGLQFLFEYFSETQRNKGNFPGRFSGRQFSNSRSEMNVSTLELGDSALYLCASSLASRGLQETQYFGPGTRLLVL.

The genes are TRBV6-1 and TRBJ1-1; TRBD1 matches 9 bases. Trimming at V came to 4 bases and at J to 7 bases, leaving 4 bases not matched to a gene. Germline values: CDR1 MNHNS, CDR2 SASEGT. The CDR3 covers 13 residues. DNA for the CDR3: TGTGCCAGCAGTGGACAGGGGGGCGATGAAGCTTTCTTT. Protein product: CASSGQGGDEAFF.